What follows are 26 T cell receptor beta chains derived from one specimen sequenced in a study of CD8+CD57+ T cells in acquired aplastic anemia. The use of genomic DNA as template underpinned the TCR beta VDJ and CDR3 profiling. TCRdb processed the reads anew with MiXCR; each CDR3 protein has one entry. Of 200,000 to 250,000 distinct CDR3 sequences listed, roughly 53% are singletons. All sequencing subjects had displayed CD8+CD57+ cell expansion on flow cytometry. Sequencing was performed on sorted CD4+, CD8+, or CD8+CD57+ T cells (not recorded which) from PBMCs. All receptors come from a human donor with aplastic anemia.

This sequence joins TRBV7-2 and TRBJ2-5, with 8 bases that match TRBD2. This CDR3 contains 15 residues. V was pared by 5 bases and J by 7 bases, with 12 bases of the junction left unmatched. Per germline, CDR1 SGHTA and CDR2 FQGNSA. This CDR3 is CASSQDGGAGGTQYF. Written as DNA, the CDR3 is TGTGCCAGCAGCCAAGACGGGGGGGCGGGAGGGACCCAGTACTTC.

This clonotype was observed many times. This chain joins TRBV5-8 and TRBJ2-3; weak D call: TRBD2 (6 bases). Trimming pared 3 bases from V and 7 bases from J, leaving 12 bases between. Germline V lookup: CDR1 SGHTS, CDR2 YDEGEE. This CDR3 has 13 residues. This chain's CDR3 is CASSWRTKNTQYF. The DNA for the CDR3 is TGTGCCAGCAGCTGGAGGACTAAAAATACGCAGTATTTT.

This clonotype was seen many times. This chain links TRBV6-5 with TRBJ1-5; unclear D gene. The germline CDR1 and CDR2 sequences are MNHEY and SVGAGI. V gave up 6 bases and J gave up 5 bases, with 11 bases separating them. CDR3 length: 13 amino acids. The CDR3 sequence is CASSAIRYQPQHF. The CDR3 coding sequence is TGTGCCAGCAGCGCAATACGGTATCAGCCCCAGCATTTT.

In this sample, this clonotype turned up many times. The chain carries TRBV20-1 and TRBJ2-3, with 8 bases aligning to TRBD1. Germline V gene data show CDR1 as DFQATT and CDR2 as SNEGSKA (reference sequence). Germline trimming cut 4 bases from V and 3 bases from J; bases unmatched to any gene: 9. The CDR3 is 15 amino acids. CDR3 sequence reads: CSATPGQAITDTQYF. The DNA for the CDR3 is TGCAGTGCTACTCCGGGACAGGCAATTACAGATACGCAGTATTTT.

This clonotype turned up a few times. This clone may be a read error of a much larger clone one base away. V is TRBV2 and J is TRBJ2-1; 15 positions agree with TRBD2. Per the germline V gene, CDR1 is SNHLY and CDR2 is FYNNEI. The CDR3 is 15 amino acids. The CDR3 loop reads CASIRTSGGGNEQLF. The CDR3 DNA sequence: TGTGCCAGCATTAGGACTAGCGGGGGGGGAAATGAGCAGCTCTTC.

This clonotype occurred many times. This chain links TRBV5-1 with TRBJ1-1, with unresolved D. The V gene's germline CDR1 is SGHRS and CDR2 YFSETQ. Trimming pared 6 bases from V and 4 bases from J, leaving 19 bases between. The CDR3 extends over 15 amino acids. Written as DNA, the CDR3 is TGCGCCAGCACCACGGAGGGCCGATCTGTCACTGAAGCTTTCTTT. Its protein product is CASTTEGRSVTEAFF.

This clonotype has ten or more counts. The chain employs TRBV20-1 and TRBJ1-1; D remains ambiguous. Germline V CDR1 and CDR2: DFQATT, SNEGSKA (reference sequence). The CDR3 has 12 amino acids. V was shortened by 6 bases and J by 4 bases, with 12 bases between the two germline ends. The CDR3 sequence is CSAVTPTTEAFF. The CDR3 coding sequence is TGCAGTGCCGTGACACCTACCACTGAAGCTTTCTTT.

The genes are TRBV10-3 and TRBJ2-7; 11 bases map to TRBD2. The CDR3 has 20 residues. Germline CDR1 reads ENHRY; CDR2 reads SYGVKD. V lost 3 bases, J lost 1 base, and 17 bases stayed unmatched. DNA of the CDR3: TGTGCCATCAGTGAATCGGCGGGGTGGGCTAGCGGGGGGATATCCTACGAGCAGTACTTC. This gives the protein CAISESAGWASGGISYEQYF.

The genes are TRBV2 and TRBJ1-2; 10 bases line up with TRBD1. The CDR3 is 13 amino acids. Germline loops: CDR1 SNHLY, CDR2 FYNNEI. The trim removed 10 bases at V and 0 bases at J, leaving 2 bases unmatched. CDR3 residues: CATGTGANYGYTF. The CDR3 region has the DNA TGTGCCACCGGGACAGGGGCTAACTATGGCTACACCTTC.

The rearrangement links TRBV2 to TRBJ2-5; possibly TRBD1 or TRBD2 for D (5 bases each). The CDR3 contains 13 residues. Germline V lookup: CDR1 SNHLY, CDR2 FYNNEI. V dropped 3 bases and J dropped 1 base, with 6 bases sitting between them. The CDR3 protein is CASSDGGQETQYF. The DNA of the CDR3 is TGTGCCAGCAGTGATGGGGGCCAAGAGACCCAGTACTTC. Combining the CDR3 with reference TRBV2 and TRBJ2-5 gives the whole variable domain EPEVTQTPSHQVTQMGQEVILRCVPISNHLYFYWYRQILGQKVEFLVSFYNNEISEKSEIFDDQFSVERPDGSNFTLKIRSTKLEDSAMYFCASSDGGQETQYFGPGTRLLVL.

This clonotype came up many times. The chain carries TRBV20-1 and TRBJ2-7; TRBD1 or TRBD2 may be the D gene (5 bases each). Germline assignment: CDR1 DFQATT and CDR2 SNEGSKA (reference sequence). CDR3 length: 15 residues. V lost 6 bases, J lost 0 bases, and 18 bases lay in between. The CDR3 DNA sequence: TGCAGTGCGCCCACCGGGACCTCGAGCTCCTACGAGCAGTACTTC. Translated: CSAPTGTSSSYEQYF.

This clonotype occurred a few times. DNA for the CDR3: TGTGCCAGCAGCGAAGGGGTGGGGGGGGCCCTCAATGAGCAGTTCTTC. Translation gives CASSEGVGGALNEQFF. The chain recombines TRBV9 with TRBJ2-1; tentatively, D is TRBD2 (7 bases). The germline V gene encodes CDR1 SGDLS and CDR2 YYNGEE. This CDR3 comprises 16 residues. V dropped 3 bases and J dropped 6 bases, with 19 bases sitting between them.

The chain uses TRBV4-1 and TRBJ1-4; 8 nucleotides match TRBD1. Germline lookup yields CDR1 MGHRA and CDR2 YSYEKL. The CDR3 sequence is 17 residues long. J gave up 7 bases and V 4 bases, and 14 bases lay outside the gene matches. In DNA, the CDR3 is TGCGCCAGCAGCCCTGATTTCAGGGGGCAGGGAGGTGAAAAACTGTTTTTT. Translated, it gives CASSPDFRGQGGEKLFF.

This clonotype showed up many times. The chain is built from TRBV24-1 and TRBJ2-1; the D gene could be TRBD1 or TRBD2 (5 bases each). Germline lookup yields CDR1 KGHDR and CDR2 SFDVKD. This CDR3 is built from 14 residues. V lost 3 bases to trimming and J lost 5 bases, with 10 bases between them. The CDR3 coding sequence is TGTGCCACCAGTGATCCCCGGGGCCACAATGAGCAGTTCTTC. Residues: CATSDPRGHNEQFF.

In regard to this clonotype: A read error is possible here, since a much larger clone lies one base away. The conserved closing phenylalanine or tryptophan is absent in this CDR3, likely reflecting a read error. The rearrangement links TRBV12-3 or TRBV12-4 to TRBJ1-6; the D gene is possibly TRBD1 (6 bases). V lost 5 bases, J lost 0 bases, and 11 bases lay in between. The CDR3 spans 16 residues. The CDR3 region has the DNA TGTGCCAGCAGTGATACAGGGAGCTCCTATAATTCACCCCTCCACTCT. Its protein product is CASSDTGSSYNSPLHS.

This clonotype was seen at least ten times. The chain has TRBV19 and TRBJ1-3, with D unclear. CDR1 and CDR2 from the germline V gene are LNHDA and SQIVND (reference sequence). The CDR3 contains 15 residues. The ends were cut back, 6 bases at V and 4 bases at J, with 16 bases in the middle. CDR3 in DNA: TGTGCCAGTAGGAGGGCCCTCCGAGGGGGAAACACCATATATTTT. It specifies CASRRALRGGNTIYF.

This clonotype was counted a single time. The chain joins TRBV9 to TRBJ2-2; 7 nucleotides match TRBD2. V trimming: 3 bases; J trimming: 7 bases; junction bases outside the gene matches: 0. CDR1 is SGDLS, CDR2 YYNGEE, per germline. CDR3 length equals 12 residues. CDR3 in DNA: TGTGCCAGCAGCGGGACTAGCGGGGAGCTGTTTTTT. Protein product: CASSGTSGELFF.

The chain combines TRBV10-3 with TRBJ1-1, with unresolved D. This CDR3 is built from 14 residues. The germline V gene encodes CDR1 ENHRY and CDR2 SYGVKD. The germline V and J ends were trimmed by 7 bases and 1 base, with 13 bases remaining between them. The CDR3 protein is CAITPGKKNTEAFF. The CDR3 DNA reads as TGTGCCATCACTCCCGGGAAGAAGAACACTGAAGCTTTCTTT.

This clonotype appeared once. V usage is TRBV5-8 and J usage is TRBJ1-6; the D gene is possibly TRBD1 (6 bases). Per the germline V gene, CDR1 is SGHTS and CDR2 is YDEGEE. CDR3 length: 15 amino acids. The V end lost 4 bases, the J end lost 7 bases, and 15 bases lay between the germline ends. CDR3 sequence reads: CASSPVQGWNSPLHF. For the CDR3, the DNA is TGTGCCAGCAGCCCCGTACAGGGTTGGAATTCACCCCTCCACTTT.

The rearrangement links TRBV12-5 to TRBJ2-7, with D uncertain. Germline loops: CDR1 LGHNT, CDR2 FRNRAP. The germline V and J ends were trimmed by 1 base and 5 bases, with 3 bases remaining between them. The CDR3 is made up of 11 amino acids. In DNA, the CDR3 is TGTGCTAGTGGTTTGGGTCACGAGCAGTACTTC. It specifies CASGLGHEQYF.

A note on this clonotype: At one end the junction does not follow the germline gene, possibly because of a read error. The genes are TRBV25-1 and TRBJ2-3, with D unresolved. From germline, CDR1 is MGHDK and CDR2 SYGVNS. The CDR3 contains 14 residues. The CDR3 nucleotides are TGTGCCAGCAGTGTCGGCAGTTTTGAGGATACGCGGTATTTC. Translation gives CASSVGSFEDTRYF. The variable domain in full, completed from reference TRBV25-1 and TRBJ2-3, reads EADIYQTPRYLVIGTGKKITLECSQTMGHDKMYWYQQDPGMELHLIHYSYGVNSTEKGDLSSESTVSRIRTEHFPLTLESARPSHTSQYLCASSVGSFEDTRYFGPGTRLTVL.

This clonotype was counted once. The chain has TRBV20-1 and TRBJ2-3; TRBD2 matches 9 bases. The CDR3 is 15 residues long. Germline-derived CDR1 and CDR2 are DFQATT and SNEGSKA (reference sequence). The V and J ends lost 1 base and 2 bases, in that order; junction bases with no gene match: 4. CDR3 coding DNA: TGCAGTGCTAGAGCATCTAGCGGGAACACAGATACGCAGTATTTT. Encoded protein: CSARASSGNTDTQYF.

This sequence joins TRBV29-1 and TRBJ2-7; 10 nucleotides agree with TRBD1. Germline V lookup: CDR1 SQVTM, CDR2 ANQGSEA. J was trimmed by 7 bases and V by 7 bases; bases with no gene match: 7. CDR3 length equals 12 residues. The CDR3 region has the DNA TGCAGCGGATCCGGGACAGGGGCGGAGCAGTACTTC. This codes for CSGSGTGAEQYF.

This sequence joins TRBV20-1 and TRBJ2-1; D possibly uses TRBD1 or TRBD2 (6 bases each). CDR1 and CDR2 from the germline V gene are DFQATT and SNEGSKA (reference sequence). Trimming took off 1 base at V and 3 bases at J, with 13 bases between the two ends. CDR3 size: 15 residues. CDR3 amino acids: CSARVSRGRYNEQFF. CDR3 DNA sequence: TGCAGTGCTAGAGTTTCCCGGGGGCGCTACAATGAGCAGTTCTTC.

This chain links TRBV29-1 with TRBJ1-5; weak D call: TRBD1 (6 bases). Germline V gene sequence: CDR1 SQVTM, CDR2 ANQGSEA. The V end lost 0 bases, the J end lost 7 bases, and 13 bases lay between the germline ends. The CDR3 has 14 residues. Written as DNA, the CDR3 is TGCAGCGTTGAAGAACAGGGAGGCGAGCAGCCCCAGCATTTT. Protein product: CSVEEQGGEQPQHF.

As for this clonotype: The junction departs from germline at one end; a sequencing error may be responsible. This chain uses TRBV5-1 with TRBJ1-4; D unclear. This CDR3 comprises 17 residues. Germline CDR1 reads SGHRS; CDR2 reads YFSETQ. This chain's CDR3 is CVSSLGPWNPTSEKLFF. CDR3 DNA: TGCGTCAGCAGCTTGGGCCCTTGGAACCCAACTAGTGAAAAACTGTTTTTT.